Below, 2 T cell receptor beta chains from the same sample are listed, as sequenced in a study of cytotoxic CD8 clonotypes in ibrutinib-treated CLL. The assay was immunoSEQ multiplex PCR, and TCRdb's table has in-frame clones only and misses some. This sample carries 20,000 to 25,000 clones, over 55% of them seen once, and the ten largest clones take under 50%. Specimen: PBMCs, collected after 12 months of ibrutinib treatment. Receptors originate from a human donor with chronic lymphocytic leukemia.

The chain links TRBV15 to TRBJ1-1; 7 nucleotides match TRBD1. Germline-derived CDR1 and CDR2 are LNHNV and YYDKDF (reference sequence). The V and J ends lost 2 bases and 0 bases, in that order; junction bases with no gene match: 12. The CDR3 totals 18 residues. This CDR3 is CATSRWGSGTVMNTEAFF. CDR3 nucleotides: TGTGCCACCAGCAGATGGGGGTCAGGGACAGTCATGAACACTGAAGCTTTCTTT.

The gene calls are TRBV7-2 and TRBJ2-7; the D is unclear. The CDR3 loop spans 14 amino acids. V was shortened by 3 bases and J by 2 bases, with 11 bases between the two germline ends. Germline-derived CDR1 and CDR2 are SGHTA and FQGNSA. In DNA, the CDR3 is TGTGCCAGCAGCTTGACGGATGGCCCCTACGAGCAGTACTTC. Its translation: CASSLTDGPYEQYF.